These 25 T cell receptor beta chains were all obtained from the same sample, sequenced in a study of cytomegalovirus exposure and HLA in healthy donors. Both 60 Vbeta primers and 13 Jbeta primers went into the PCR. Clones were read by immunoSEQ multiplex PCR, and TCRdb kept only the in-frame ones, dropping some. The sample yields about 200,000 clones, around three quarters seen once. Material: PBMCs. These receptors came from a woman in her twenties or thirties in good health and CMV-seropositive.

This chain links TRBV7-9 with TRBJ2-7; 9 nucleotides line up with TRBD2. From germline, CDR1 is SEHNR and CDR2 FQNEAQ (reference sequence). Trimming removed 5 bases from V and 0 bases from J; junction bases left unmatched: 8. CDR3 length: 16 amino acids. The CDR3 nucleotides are TGTGCCAGCAGCACCTATAGCGGGGGACTCTCCTACGAGCAGTACTTC. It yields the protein CASSTYSGGLSYEQYF. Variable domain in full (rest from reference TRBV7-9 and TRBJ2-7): DTGVSQNPRHKITKRGQNVTFRCDPISEHNRLYWYRQTLGQGPEFLTYFQNEAQLEKSRLLSDRFSAERPKGSFSTLEIQRTEQGDSAMYLCASSTYSGGLSYEQYFGPGTRLTVT.

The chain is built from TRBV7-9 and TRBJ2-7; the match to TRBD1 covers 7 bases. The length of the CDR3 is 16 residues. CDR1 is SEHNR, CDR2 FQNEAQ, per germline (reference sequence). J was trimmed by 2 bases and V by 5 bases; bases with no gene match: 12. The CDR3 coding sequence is TGTGCCAGCAGCGCCTACCCTCGGGACAGTACCTACGAGCAGTACTTC. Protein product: CASSAYPRDSTYEQYF.

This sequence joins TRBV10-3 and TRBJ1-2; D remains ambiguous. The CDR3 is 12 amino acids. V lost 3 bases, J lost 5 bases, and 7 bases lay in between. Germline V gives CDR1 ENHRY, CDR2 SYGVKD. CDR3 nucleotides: TGTGCCATCAGTGACACACAATATGGCTACACCTTC. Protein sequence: CAISDTQYGYTF.

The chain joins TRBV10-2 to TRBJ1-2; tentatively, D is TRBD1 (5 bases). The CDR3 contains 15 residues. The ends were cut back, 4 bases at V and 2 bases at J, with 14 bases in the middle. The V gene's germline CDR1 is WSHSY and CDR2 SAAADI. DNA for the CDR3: TGCGCCAGCAGTGTTAGTCAGGGTGTCAACTATGGCTACACCTTC. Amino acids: CASSVSQGVNYGYTF.

CDR3 DNA sequence: TGTGCCAGCAGCTCTGGACAGGGGGTTAATGGCTACACCTTC. It yields the protein CASSSGQGVNGYTF. V usage is TRBV7-6 and J usage is TRBJ1-2; 10 bases map to TRBD1. Per the germline V gene, CDR1 is SGHVS and CDR2 is FNYEAQ. After removal of 4 bases from V and 6 bases from J, the junction contained 5 bases not matched to a gene. The CDR3 has 14 amino acids.

The CDR3 is CASSLGAAADNDGKLFF. CDR3 nucleotides: TGTGCCAGCAGTTTGGGTGCAGCGGCAGACAATGACGGAAAACTGTTTTTT. V usage is TRBV27 and J usage is TRBJ1-4, with D unclear. Trimming stripped 3 bases from V and 10 bases from J, with 24 bases between. The CDR3 runs to 17 residues. Germline lookup yields CDR1 MNHEY and CDR2 SMNVEV (reference sequence).

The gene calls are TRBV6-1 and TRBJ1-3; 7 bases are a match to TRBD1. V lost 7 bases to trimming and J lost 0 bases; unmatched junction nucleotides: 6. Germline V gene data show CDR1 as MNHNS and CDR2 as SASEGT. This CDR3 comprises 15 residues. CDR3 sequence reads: CASNRQGNSGNTIYF. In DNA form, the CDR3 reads TGTGCCAGCAATCGACAGGGAAACTCTGGAAACACCATATATTTT.

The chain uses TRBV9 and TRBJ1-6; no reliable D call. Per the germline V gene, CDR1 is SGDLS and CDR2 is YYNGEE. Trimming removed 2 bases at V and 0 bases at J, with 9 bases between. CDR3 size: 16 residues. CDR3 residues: CASSVTPTSYNSPLHF. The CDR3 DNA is TGTGCCAGCAGCGTCACACCCACCTCCTATAATTCACCCCTCCACTTT.

The CDR3 coding sequence is TGTGCCTGGGGAACAGGTAGCTACGAGCAGTACTTC. It translates to CAWGTGSYEQYF. The chain uses TRBV30 and TRBJ2-7; a possible D gene is TRBD1 (5 bases). This CDR3 contains 12 residues. Trimming took off 5 bases at V and 3 bases at J, with 11 bases between the two ends. Germline assignment: CDR1 GTSNPN and CDR2 SVGIG (reference sequence).

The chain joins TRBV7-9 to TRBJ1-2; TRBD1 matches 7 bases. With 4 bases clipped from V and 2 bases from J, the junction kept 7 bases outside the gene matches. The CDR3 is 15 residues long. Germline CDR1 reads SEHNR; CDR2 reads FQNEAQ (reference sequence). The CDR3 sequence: CASSSRTGPNYGYTF. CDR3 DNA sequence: TGTGCCAGCAGCTCCAGGACAGGCCCCAACTATGGCTACACCTTC.

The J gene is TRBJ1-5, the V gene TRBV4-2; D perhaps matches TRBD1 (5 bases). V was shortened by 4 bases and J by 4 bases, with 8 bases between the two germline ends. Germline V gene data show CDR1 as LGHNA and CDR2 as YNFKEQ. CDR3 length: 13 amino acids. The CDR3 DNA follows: TGTGCCAGCAGCCGCGGGGGGAATCAGCCCCAGCATTTT. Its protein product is CASSRGGNQPQHF.

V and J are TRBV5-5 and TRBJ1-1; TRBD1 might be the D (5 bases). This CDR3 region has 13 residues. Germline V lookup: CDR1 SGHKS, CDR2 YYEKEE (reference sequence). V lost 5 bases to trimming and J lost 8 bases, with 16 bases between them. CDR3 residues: CASSYFDSREAFF. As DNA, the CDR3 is TGTGCCAGCAGTTACTTTGACAGTCGAGAAGCTTTCTTT. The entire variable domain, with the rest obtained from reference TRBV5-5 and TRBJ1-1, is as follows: DAGVTQSPTHLIKTRGQQVTLRCSPISGHKSVSWYQQVLGQGPQFIFQYYEKEERGRGNFPDRFSARQFPNYSSELNVNALLLGDSALYLCASSYFDSREAFFGQGTRLTVV.

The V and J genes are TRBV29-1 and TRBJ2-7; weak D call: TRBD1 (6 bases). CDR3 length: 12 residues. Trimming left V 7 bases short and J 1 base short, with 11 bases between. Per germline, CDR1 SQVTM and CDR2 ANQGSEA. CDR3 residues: CSAGQFSYEQYF. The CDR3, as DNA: TGCAGCGCAGGACAGTTTTCCTACGAGCAGTACTTC.

The CDR3 coding sequence is TGTGCCAGCCTGAGCCGGGACAGGGGTTATAGCACAGATACGCAGTATTTT. This gives the protein CASLSRDRGYSTDTQYF. The J gene is TRBJ2-3, the V gene TRBV5-6, with TRBD1 identical over 10 bases. V was clipped by 7 bases and J by 0 bases; unmatched bases: 11. The CDR3 has 17 residues. In germline, CDR1 is SGHDT, CDR2 YYEEEE.

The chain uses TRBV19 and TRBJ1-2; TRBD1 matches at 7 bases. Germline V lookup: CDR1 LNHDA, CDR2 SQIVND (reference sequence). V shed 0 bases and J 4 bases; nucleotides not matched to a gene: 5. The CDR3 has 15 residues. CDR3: CASSIEGGVSYGYTF. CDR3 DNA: TGTGCCAGTAGTATAGAAGGGGGCGTCTCCTATGGCTACACCTTC.

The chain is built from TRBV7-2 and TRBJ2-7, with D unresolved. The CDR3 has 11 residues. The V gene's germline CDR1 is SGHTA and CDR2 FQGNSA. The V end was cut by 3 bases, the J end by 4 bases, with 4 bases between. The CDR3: CASSFQYEQYF. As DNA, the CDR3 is TGTGCCAGCAGCTTTCAATACGAGCAGTACTTC.

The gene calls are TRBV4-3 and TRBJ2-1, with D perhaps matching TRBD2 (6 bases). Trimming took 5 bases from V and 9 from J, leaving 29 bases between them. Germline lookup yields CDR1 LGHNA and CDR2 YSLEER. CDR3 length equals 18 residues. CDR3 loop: CASSTLILTEGENSEQFF. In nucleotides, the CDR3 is TGCGCCAGCAGCACACTTATTCTAACGGAGGGAGAGAACAGTGAGCAGTTCTTC.

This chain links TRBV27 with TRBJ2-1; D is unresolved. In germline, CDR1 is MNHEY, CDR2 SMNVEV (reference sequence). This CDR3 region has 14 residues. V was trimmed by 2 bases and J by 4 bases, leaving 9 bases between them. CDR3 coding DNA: TGTGCCAGCAGTTTACAGGAAAAGTACAATGAGCAGTTCTTC. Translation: CASSLQEKYNEQFF.

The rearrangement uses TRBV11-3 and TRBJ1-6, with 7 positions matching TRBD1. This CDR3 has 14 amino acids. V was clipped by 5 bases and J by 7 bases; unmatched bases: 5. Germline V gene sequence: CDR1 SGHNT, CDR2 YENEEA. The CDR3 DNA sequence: TGTGCCAGCAGCCGGGACAGTAAAAATTCACCCCTCCACTTT. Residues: CASSRDSKNSPLHF.

The CDR3 sequence: CASSQEPSGGSYEQYF. CDR3 sequence (DNA): TGTGCCAGCAGCCAAGAGCCTAGCGGGGGCTCCTACGAGCAGTACTTC. The gene calls are TRBV4-2 and TRBJ2-7; 10 bases fit TRBD2. Germline trimming cut 0 bases from V and 0 bases from J; bases unmatched to any gene: 2. The CDR3 spans 16 residues. Germline V gene data show CDR1 as LGHNA and CDR2 as YNFKEQ.

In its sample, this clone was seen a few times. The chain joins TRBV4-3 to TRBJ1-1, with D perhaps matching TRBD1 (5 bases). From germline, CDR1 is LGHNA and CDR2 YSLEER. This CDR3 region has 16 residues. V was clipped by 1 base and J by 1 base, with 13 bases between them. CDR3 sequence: CASSQVVHRSNTEAFF. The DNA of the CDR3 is TGCGCCAGCAGCCAAGTGGTCCACAGGTCGAACACTGAAGCTTTCTTT.

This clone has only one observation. DNA for the CDR3: TGTGCCAGTAAGGGGACAGGAACCACTGAAGCTTTCTTT. This gives the protein CASKGTGTTEAFF. V is TRBV19 and J is TRBJ1-1, with 8 bases aligning to TRBD1. The CDR3 loop spans 13 amino acids. With 7 bases clipped from V and 4 bases from J, the junction kept 5 bases outside the gene matches. Looked up from germline, CDR1 is LNHDA and CDR2 is SQIVND (reference sequence).

In nucleotides, the CDR3 is TGTGCCAGCAGCGTGCGACAGGGGCTGGATACGCAGTATTTT. It codes for CASSVRQGLDTQYF. This rearrangement joins TRBV9 to TRBJ2-3, with 8 bases identical to TRBD1. This CDR3 region has 14 residues. Trimming at V came to 2 bases and at J to 6 bases, leaving 5 bases not matched to a gene. Germline CDR1 reads SGDLS; CDR2 reads YYNGEE. Full variable domain (missing parts from reference TRBV9 and TRBJ2-3): DSGVTQTPKHLITATGQRVTLRCSPRSGDLSVYWYQQSLDQGLQFLIQYYNGEERAKGNILERFSAQQFPDLHSELNLSSLELGDSALYFCASSVRQGLDTQYFGPGTRLTVL.

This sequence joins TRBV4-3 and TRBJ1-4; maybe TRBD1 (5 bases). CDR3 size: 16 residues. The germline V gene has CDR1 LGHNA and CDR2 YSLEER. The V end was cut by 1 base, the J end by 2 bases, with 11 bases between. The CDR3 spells CASSQVAGGTNEKLFF. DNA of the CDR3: TGCGCCAGCAGCCAAGTGGCTGGGGGGACTAATGAAAAACTGTTTTTT.

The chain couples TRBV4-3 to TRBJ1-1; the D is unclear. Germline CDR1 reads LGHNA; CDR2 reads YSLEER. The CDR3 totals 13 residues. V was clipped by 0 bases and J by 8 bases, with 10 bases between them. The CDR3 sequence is CASSQDSRGEAFF. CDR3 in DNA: TGCGCCAGCAGCCAAGATTCTCGGGGAGAAGCTTTCTTT.